The rows below give T cell receptor beta chains drawn from one sample of a study of blood T cell repertoires in COVID-19. Clones were sequenced by immunoSEQ multiplex PCR, and TCRdb holds only the in-frame ones, with some missing. The sample lists some 360,000 clones, around 87% occurring once. What was sequenced was peripheral blood. These receptors came from a woman aged 60 to 75 with COVID-19, enrolled during active disease. Both conserved end residues are part of each CDR3. Each record gives: J gene, V gene, clone size, D gene, CDR3 protein, CDR3 DNA. The D gene is left open where the match is weak. Clone size is not always given. Where it is, it says once, few, many or a class for expanded clones.

j_call: TRBJ2-1
v_call: TRBV18
clone_size: .
d_call: TRBD1
cdr3_aa: CASSPTRDRGLNEQFF
cdr3_nt: TGTGCCAGCTCACCAACCCGGGACAGGGGGCTTAATGAGCAGTTCTTC

j_call: TRBJ1-1
v_call: TRBV9
clone_size: once
d_call: .
cdr3_aa: CASSVEGATLNTEAFF
cdr3_nt: TGTGCCAGCAGCGTAGAAGGGGCTACCCTGAACACTGAAGCTTTCTTT

j_call: TRBJ2-1
v_call: TRBV6-4
clone_size: .
d_call: .
cdr3_aa: CASSVASYNEQFF
cdr3_nt: TGTGCCAGCAGCGTAGCGTCCTACAATGAGCAGTTCTTC

j_call: TRBJ2-2
v_call: TRBV11-3
clone_size: .
d_call: .
cdr3_aa: CASSLDFYTGELFF
cdr3_nt: TGTGCCAGCAGCTTGGACTTTTACACCGGGGAGCTGTTTTTT

j_call: TRBJ1-1
v_call: TRBV28
clone_size: .
d_call: .
cdr3_aa: CASSFGTRVNTEAFF
cdr3_nt: TGTGCCAGCAGTTTTGGGACAAGGGTGAACACTGAAGCTTTCTTT

j_call: TRBJ2-7
v_call: TRBV29-1
clone_size: .
d_call: TRBD2
cdr3_aa: CSVAGGAYEQYF
cdr3_nt: TGCAGCGTTGCGGGGGGTGCCTACGAGCAGTACTTC

j_call: TRBJ2-7
v_call: TRBV23-1
clone_size: .
d_call: TRBD1
cdr3_aa: CASSQQADRGGRHEQYF
cdr3_nt: TGCGCCAGCAGTCAACAAGCCGACAGGGGAGGTAGACACGAGCAGTACTTC

j_call: TRBJ2-2
v_call: TRBV7-3
clone_size: .
d_call: TRBD1
cdr3_aa: CASSLQGPQNTGELFF
cdr3_nt: TGTGCCAGCAGCCTACAGGGGCCCCAGAACACCGGGGAGCTGTTTTTT

j_call: TRBJ2-3
v_call: TRBV6-5
clone_size: .
d_call: .
cdr3_aa: CASSYGSVRDTQYF
cdr3_nt: TGTGCCAGCAGTTACGGCAGTGTCAGGGATACGCAGTATTTT

j_call: TRBJ2-5
v_call: TRBV5-8
clone_size: .
d_call: TRBD1
cdr3_aa: CASSSSLGTGGSQETQYF
cdr3_nt: TGTGCCAGCAGCTCTTCATTAGGGACAGGGGGTAGCCAAGAGACCCAGTACTTC

j_call: TRBJ1-2
v_call: TRBV15
clone_size: .
d_call: .
cdr3_aa: CATSRDKGLNGVGYTF
cdr3_nt: TGTGCCACCAGCAGAGATAAAGGACTGAATGGCGTCGGCTACACCTTC